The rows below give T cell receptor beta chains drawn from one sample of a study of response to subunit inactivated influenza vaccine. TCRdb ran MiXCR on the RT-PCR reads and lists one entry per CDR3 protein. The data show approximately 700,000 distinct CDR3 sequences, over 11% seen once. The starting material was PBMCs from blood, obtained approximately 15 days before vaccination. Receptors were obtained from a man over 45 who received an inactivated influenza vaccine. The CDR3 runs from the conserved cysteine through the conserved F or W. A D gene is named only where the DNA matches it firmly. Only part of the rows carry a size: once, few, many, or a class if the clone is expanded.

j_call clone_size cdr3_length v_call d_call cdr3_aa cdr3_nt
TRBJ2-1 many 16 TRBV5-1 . CASSLGGGFTYNEQFF TGCGCCAGCAGCTTGGGTGGGGGATTCACGTACAATGAGCAGTTCTTC
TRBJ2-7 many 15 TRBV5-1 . CASSFTGNGAYEQYF TGCGCCAGCAGCTTCACGGGAAATGGGGCCTACGAGCAGTACTTC
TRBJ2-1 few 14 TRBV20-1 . CSATGTASYNEQFF TGCAGTGCTACGGGCACGGCTTCCTACAATGAGCAGTTCTTC
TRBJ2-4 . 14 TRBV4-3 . CASSQDTQGTIQYF TGCGCCAGCAGCCAAGATACGCAAGGCACCATTCAGTACTTC
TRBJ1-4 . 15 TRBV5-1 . CASSASRGSDEKLFF TGCGCCAGCAGCGCGTCGCGGGGATCGGATGAAAAACTGTTTTTT
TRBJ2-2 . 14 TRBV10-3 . CAISPSQGSGELFF TGTGCCATCAGCCCTAGCCAGGGCTCCGGGGAGCTGTTTTTT
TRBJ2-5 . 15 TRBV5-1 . CASSLGSTVRETQYF TGCGCCAGCAGCTTGGGCTCGACAGTCCGAGAGACCCAGTACTTC
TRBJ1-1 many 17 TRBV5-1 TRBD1 CASSSYGQGSRDTEAFF TGCGCCAGCAGCTCTTATGGACAGGGGAGTCGGGACACTGAAGCTTTCTTT
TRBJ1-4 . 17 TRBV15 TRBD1 CATSRPGTGAYNEKLFF TGTGCCACCAGCAGGCCCGGGACAGGGGCCTATAATGAAAAACTGTTTTTT
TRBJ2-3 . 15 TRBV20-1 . CSASSPGRMADTQYF TGCAGCGCATCATCTCCCGGAAGGATGGCAGATACGCAGTATTTT
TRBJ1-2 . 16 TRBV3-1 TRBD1 CASSQEVQGFIGGYTF TGTGCCAGCAGCCAAGAAGTACAGGGGTTTATTGGTGGCTACACCTTC
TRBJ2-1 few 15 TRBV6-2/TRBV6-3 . CASSLKGSPYNEQFF TGTGCCAGCAGTTTGAAGGGGTCGCCATACAATGAGCAGTTCTTC
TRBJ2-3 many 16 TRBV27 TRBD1 CASSLPTGGGTDTQYF TGTGCCAGCAGTTTGCCGACAGGGGGAGGCACAGATACGCAGTATTTT
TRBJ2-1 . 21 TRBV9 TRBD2 CASSVFSPGLAGVSSYNEQFF TGTGCCAGCAGCGTTTTTTCTCCGGGACTAGCGGGAGTAAGCTCCTACAATGAGCAGTTCTTC
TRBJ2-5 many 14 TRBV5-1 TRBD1 CASSQTGGLETQYF TGCGCCAGCAGCCAAACAGGGGGCTTAGAGACCCAGTACTTC
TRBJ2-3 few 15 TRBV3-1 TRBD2 CASSQGLADRSTQYF TGTGCCAGCAGCCAAGGGCTAGCGGATCGAAGTACGCAGTATTTT
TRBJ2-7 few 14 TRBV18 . CASSPKAGSYEQYF TGTGCCAGCTCACCGAAGGCAGGATCCTACGAGCAGTACTTC
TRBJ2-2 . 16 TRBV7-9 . CASSLMGGTNTGELFF TGTGCCAGCAGCTTAATGGGGGGGACAAACACCGGGGAGCTGTTTTTT
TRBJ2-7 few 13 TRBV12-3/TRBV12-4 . CASNDLGGHEQYF TGTGCCAGCAACGACCTCGGCGGCCACGAGCAGTACTTC
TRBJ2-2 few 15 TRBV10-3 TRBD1 CAISESRTGAGELFF TGTGCCATCAGTGAGTCGCGAACAGGGGCCGGGGAGCTGTTTTTT
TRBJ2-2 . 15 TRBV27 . CASSLSWTGTGELFF TGTGCCAGCAGTTTATCTTGGACCGGCACCGGGGAGCTGTTTTTT
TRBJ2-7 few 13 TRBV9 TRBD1 CASSVFTGDEQYF TGTGCCAGCAGCGTGTTTACAGGGGACGAGCAGTACTTC
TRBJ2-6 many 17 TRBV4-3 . CASSQDLRGSGANVLTF TGCGCCAGCAGCCAAGATTTGAGGGGGTCCGGGGCCAACGTCCTGACTTTC
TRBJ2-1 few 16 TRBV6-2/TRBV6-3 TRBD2 CASSYSTLGLAGVEFF TGTGCCAGCAGTTACTCGACATTGGGACTAGCGGGAGTAGAGTTCTTC
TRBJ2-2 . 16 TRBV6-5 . CASSSVTGWGTGELFF TGTGCCAGCAGTTCCGTCACAGGGTGGGGGACCGGGGAGCTGTTTTTT
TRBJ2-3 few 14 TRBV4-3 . CASSQEAGRDTQYF TGCGCCAGCAGCCAAGAGGCGGGGAGAGATACGCAGTATTTT
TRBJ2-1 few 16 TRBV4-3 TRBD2 CASSQGGLGLYNEQFF TGCGCCAGCAGCCAAGGGGGACTAGGACTCTACAATGAGCAGTTCTTC
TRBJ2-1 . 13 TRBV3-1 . CASSQDLAMLQFF TGTGCCAGCAGCCAAGATCTGGCCATGCTGCAGTTCTTC
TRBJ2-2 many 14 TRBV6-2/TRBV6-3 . CASSKQGIAGELFF TGTGCCAGCAGTAAACAGGGTATCGCCGGGGAGCTGTTTTTT
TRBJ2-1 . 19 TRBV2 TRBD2 CASSQPGLAGSKRDNEQFF TGTGCCAGCAGTCAGCCGGGACTAGCGGGCTCCAAACGGGACAATGAGCAGTTCTTC
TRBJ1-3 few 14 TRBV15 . CATSMIDSGNTIYF TGTGCCACCAGCATGATCGACAGTGGAAACACCATATATTTT
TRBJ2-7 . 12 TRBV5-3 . CARSPGLGEQYF TGTGCCAGGAGCCCTGGCCTCGGCGAGCAGTACTTC
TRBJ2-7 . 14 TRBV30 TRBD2 CAWSVVAGGYEQYF TGTGCCTGGAGTGTCGTAGCGGGGGGCTACGAGCAGTACTTC
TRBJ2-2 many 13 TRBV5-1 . CASTLRNTGELFF TGCGCCAGCACATTGAGGAACACCGGGGAGCTGTTTTTT
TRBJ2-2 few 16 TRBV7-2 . CASSLTSGRGTGELFF TGTGCCAGCAGCTTGACCTCGGGGCGGGGCACCGGGGAGCTGTTTTTT